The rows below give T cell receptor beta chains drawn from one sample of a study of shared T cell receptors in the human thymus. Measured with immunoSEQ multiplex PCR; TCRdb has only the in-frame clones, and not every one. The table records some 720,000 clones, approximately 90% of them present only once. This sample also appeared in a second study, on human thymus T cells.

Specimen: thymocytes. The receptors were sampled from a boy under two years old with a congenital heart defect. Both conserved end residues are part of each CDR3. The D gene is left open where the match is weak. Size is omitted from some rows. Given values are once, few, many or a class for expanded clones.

CDR3aa: CASSRRVSRRDTQYF
CDR3nt: TGTGCCAGCAGTCGCCGGGTCTCCCGGAGGGATACGCAGTATTTT
v_gene: TRBV2
abundance: NA
d_gene: NA
j_gene: TRBJ2-3

CDR3aa: CASSVRGTGAETQYF
CDR3nt: TGTGCCAGCAGCGTAAGAGGGACAGGGGCAGAGACCCAGTACTTC
v_gene: TRBV9
abundance: NA
d_gene: TRBD1
j_gene: TRBJ2-5

CDR3aa: CASSLRDRTPATNEKLFF
CDR3nt: TGTGCCAGCAGCTTACGGGACAGGACTCCTGCAACTAATGAAAAACTGTTTTTT
v_gene: TRBV7-9
abundance: once
d_gene: TRBD1
j_gene: TRBJ1-4

CDR3aa: CASSSPLGKRETYEQYF
CDR3nt: TGTGCCAGCAGTTCGCCCCTGGGTAAGCGGGAGACCTACGAGCAGTACTTC
v_gene: TRBV28
abundance: once
d_gene: TRBD2
j_gene: TRBJ2-7

CDR3aa: CASGALAGHNGTQYF
CDR3nt: TGTGCTAGTGGTGCGCTAGCGGGTCACAACGGGACCCAGTACTTC
v_gene: TRBV12-5
abundance: NA
d_gene: TRBD2
j_gene: TRBJ2-5

CDR3aa: CASRGGEQYF
CDR3nt: TGTGCCAGCAGGGGAGGCGAGCAGTACTTC
v_gene: TRBV5-8
abundance: NA
d_gene: NA
j_gene: TRBJ2-7

CDR3aa: CASSLGGQIYGYTF
CDR3nt: TGCGCCAGCAGCTTGGGGGGACAGATCTATGGCTACACCTTC
v_gene: TRBV5-1
abundance: NA
d_gene: TRBD1
j_gene: TRBJ1-2

CDR3aa: CASSPRTGVNYNEQFF
CDR3nt: TGTGCCAGCAGTCCCCGGACAGGGGTGAACTACAATGAGCAGTTCTTC
v_gene: TRBV28
abundance: NA
d_gene: TRBD1
j_gene: TRBJ2-1

CDR3aa: CASSFVGRGGFTGELFF
CDR3nt: TGTGCCAGCAGCTTCGTTGGTCGCGGGGGGTTCACCGGGGAGCTGTTTTTT
v_gene: TRBV7-9
abundance: NA
d_gene: TRBD2
j_gene: TRBJ2-2

CDR3aa: CASSRQGNQPQHF
CDR3nt: TGTGCCAGCAGCCGACAGGGGAATCAGCCCCAGCATTTT
v_gene: TRBV28
abundance: NA
d_gene: TRBD1
j_gene: TRBJ1-5

CDR3aa: CASSGGTGSYGYTF
CDR3nt: TGCGCCAGCAGTGGAGGGACAGGCAGCTATGGCTACACCTTC
v_gene: TRBV10-2
abundance: NA
d_gene: TRBD1
j_gene: TRBJ1-2

CDR3aa: CASKETGGNTGELFF
CDR3nt: TGTGCCAGCAAGGAAACAGGGGGCAACACCGGGGAGCTGTTTTTT
v_gene: TRBV25-1
abundance: NA
d_gene: TRBD1
j_gene: TRBJ2-2

CDR3aa: CASSQVFRGSAEQYF
CDR3nt: TGCGCCAGCAGCCAAGTCTTTCGAGGCTCCGCCGAGCAGTACTTC
v_gene: TRBV4-3
abundance: once
d_gene: NA
j_gene: TRBJ2-7

CDR3aa: CASSASRTGGQPQHF
CDR3nt: TGTGCCAGTAGTGCCTCCAGGACAGGGGGTCAGCCCCAGCATTTT
v_gene: TRBV19
abundance: NA
d_gene: TRBD1
j_gene: TRBJ1-5

CDR3aa: CASSPEGLAGTGELFF
CDR3nt: TGTGCCAGCAGCCCGGAAGGGCTAGCGGGGACCGGGGAGCTGTTTTTT
v_gene: TRBV5-4
abundance: NA
d_gene: TRBD2
j_gene: TRBJ2-2

CDR3aa: CASSRLSGTSGRKYNEQFF
CDR3nt: TGTGCCAGCAGTCGATTATCCGGGACTAGCGGCCGGAAATACAATGAGCAGTTCTTC
v_gene: TRBV27
abundance: once
d_gene: TRBD2
j_gene: TRBJ2-1

CDR3aa: CASSLNRSYEQYF
CDR3nt: TGCGCCAGCAGCTTAAACAGGTCCTACGAGCAGTACTTC
v_gene: TRBV5-1
abundance: NA
d_gene: NA
j_gene: TRBJ2-7

CDR3aa: CASSNPGTVTHFPIQPQHF
CDR3nt: TGTGCCAGCAGTAATCCTGGGACAGTCACACATTTTCCAATTCAGCCCCAGCATTTT
v_gene: TRBV28
abundance: NA
d_gene: TRBD1
j_gene: TRBJ1-5

CDR3aa: CASSIRASGVQDTQYF
CDR3nt: TGTGCCAGTAGTATTCGGGCTAGCGGGGTCCAGGATACGCAGTATTTT
v_gene: TRBV19
abundance: NA
d_gene: TRBD2
j_gene: TRBJ2-3

CDR3aa: CASSPDRGMDTEAFF
CDR3nt: TGTGCCAGCAGCCCGGACAGGGGGATGGACACTGAAGCTTTCTTT
v_gene: TRBV11-2
abundance: few
d_gene: TRBD1
j_gene: TRBJ1-1

CDR3aa: CASSPDRDNAKNIQYF
CDR3nt: TGTGCCAGCAGCCCTGACAGGGATAATGCCAAAAACATTCAGTACTTC
v_gene: TRBV5-6
abundance: NA
d_gene: TRBD1
j_gene: TRBJ2-4

CDR3aa: CASSLTGQGTEAFF
CDR3nt: TGTGCCAGCAGCTTAACAGGTCAGGGCACTGAAGCTTTCTTT
v_gene: TRBV5-4
abundance: NA
d_gene: NA
j_gene: TRBJ1-1

CDR3aa: CASSPSPLGSAYEQYF
CDR3nt: TGTGCCAGCAGCCCATCCCCTTTAGGGAGCGCCTACGAGCAGTACTTC
v_gene: TRBV14
abundance: NA
d_gene: NA
j_gene: TRBJ2-7

CDR3aa: CSVLSGRNGYNEQFF
CDR3nt: TGCAGCGTCCTGAGCGGGAGGAATGGATACAATGAGCAGTTCTTC
v_gene: TRBV29-1
abundance: NA
d_gene: TRBD2
j_gene: TRBJ2-1

CDR3aa: CASSKIQGRQPQHF
CDR3nt: TGTGCCAGCAGTAAGATACAGGGGCGTCAGCCCCAGCATTTT
v_gene: TRBV27
abundance: NA
d_gene: TRBD1
j_gene: TRBJ1-5

CDR3aa: CASSGGTSGLDGVIDTQYF
CDR3nt: TGCGCCAGCAGTGGGGGGACTAGCGGCCTTGACGGGGTGATAGATACGCAGTATTTT
v_gene: TRBV10-1
abundance: NA
d_gene: TRBD2
j_gene: TRBJ2-3

CDR3aa: CASSYSNGTSYEQYF
CDR3nt: TGTGCCAGCAGTTACTCGAACGGTACCTCCTACGAGCAGTACTTC
v_gene: TRBV6-5
abundance: NA
d_gene: NA
j_gene: TRBJ2-7

CDR3aa: CASSQDRGRGIETQYF
CDR3nt: TGTGCCAGCAGCCAAGATCGCGGGAGAGGGATCGAGACCCAGTACTTC
v_gene: TRBV4-2
abundance: once
d_gene: TRBD2
j_gene: TRBJ2-5

CDR3aa: CASSQTGGLADNEQFF
CDR3nt: TGCGCCAGCAGCCAAACTGGGGGATTAGCGGACAATGAGCAGTTCTTC
v_gene: TRBV4-3
abundance: NA
d_gene: NA
j_gene: TRBJ2-1

CDR3aa: CASQWSLAGARRDEQFF
CDR3nt: TGTGCCTCCCAGTGGTCTCTAGCGGGGGCCCGCCGGGATGAGCAGTTCTTC
v_gene: TRBV5-4
abundance: NA
d_gene: TRBD2
j_gene: TRBJ2-1

CDR3aa: CASSLEQGEKLFF
CDR3nt: TGCGCCAGCAGCTTGGAACAGGGGGAAAAACTGTTTTTT
v_gene: TRBV5-1
abundance: NA
d_gene: TRBD1
j_gene: TRBJ1-4

CDR3aa: CASTPGGGYEQYF
CDR3nt: TGTGCCAGCACCCCCGGGGGGGGCTACGAGCAGTACTTC
v_gene: TRBV28
abundance: NA
d_gene: TRBD2
j_gene: TRBJ2-7

CDR3aa: CASSPREVTGELFF
CDR3nt: TGCGCCAGCAGCCCCCGGGAAGTCACCGGGGAGCTGTTTTTT
v_gene: TRBV4-1
abundance: NA
d_gene: NA
j_gene: TRBJ2-2

CDR3aa: CASSPSGLAGKGDTQYF
CDR3nt: TGTGCCAGCAGCCCGAGTGGACTAGCGGGAAAGGGAGATACGCAGTATTTT
v_gene: TRBV7-3
abundance: NA
d_gene: TRBD2
j_gene: TRBJ2-3

CDR3aa: CASTMGLAGGGTGELFF
CDR3nt: TGCGCCAGCACCATGGGACTAGCGGGAGGAGGCACCGGGGAGCTGTTTTTT
v_gene: TRBV5-1
abundance: NA
d_gene: TRBD2
j_gene: TRBJ2-2

CDR3aa: CASSLDFGLASLYQETQYF
CDR3nt: TGTGCCAGCAGCTTAGATTTTGGACTAGCCTCCCTGTACCAAGAGACCCAGTACTTC
v_gene: TRBV11-2
abundance: NA
d_gene: TRBD2
j_gene: TRBJ2-5

CDR3aa: CAQQHGRFETQYF
CDR3nt: TGTGCCCAGCAGCACGGGAGATTCGAGACCCAGTACTTC
v_gene: TRBV2
abundance: once
d_gene: NA
j_gene: TRBJ2-5

CDR3aa: CAWRPRGTGYEQYF
CDR3nt: TGTGCCTGGAGGCCACGGGGTACAGGGTACGAGCAGTACTTC
v_gene: TRBV30
abundance: NA
d_gene: NA
j_gene: TRBJ2-7

CDR3aa: CASSIEGRYSNQPQHF
CDR3nt: TGTGCCAGTAGTATAGAAGGCAGGTATAGCAATCAGCCCCAGCATTTT
v_gene: TRBV19
abundance: NA
d_gene: NA
j_gene: TRBJ1-5

CDR3aa: CATSSGTSGFYEQYF
CDR3nt: TGTGCCACCAGCAGCGGGACTAGCGGGTTCTACGAGCAGTACTTC
v_gene: TRBV15
abundance: NA
d_gene: TRBD2
j_gene: TRBJ2-7